A single sample gave rise to the 11 T cell receptor beta chains below, sequenced in a study of blood T cell repertoires in COVID-19. Some clones are missing from TCRdb's copy, which holds only in-frame ones; the method was immunoSEQ multiplex PCR. Among 350,000 to 400,000 clones listed, more than 75% were seen once. Source material: PBMCs or T cells enriched from blood (not recorded which). Every receptor here comes from a woman aged 25 to 39 who had recovered from COVID-19.

This rearrangement joins TRBV19 to TRBJ2-3; 7 bases are shared with TRBD2. V shed 4 bases and J 1 base; nucleotides not matched to a gene: 8. This CDR3 contains 16 residues. In germline, CDR1 is LNHDA, CDR2 SQIVND (reference sequence). The CDR3 region is CASSTYTSAGTDTQYF. CDR3 coding DNA: TGTGCCAGTAGTACCTATACTAGCGCCGGCACAGATACGCAGTATTTT.

This clone showed up just once. The V gene is TRBV11-2, the J gene TRBJ1-6; no clear D gene. V was cut by 4 bases and J by 9 bases, with 16 bases left in between. CDR3 size: 15 residues. CDR1 and CDR2 (germline): SGHAT, FQNNGV. CDR3 in amino acids: CASSSDWGVSSPLHF. The CDR3 DNA is TGTGCCAGCAGCTCCGATTGGGGAGTGAGTTCACCCCTCCACTTT.

The chain carries TRBV9 and TRBJ2-3; 10 positions agree with TRBD1. The germline gives CDR1 SGDLS, CDR2 YYNGEE. V trimming: 1 base; J trimming: 0 bases; junction bases outside the gene matches: 8. The CDR3 sequence is 18 residues long. In DNA, the CDR3 is TGTGCCAGCAGCGTAACGGGACAGGGGCCCCTTAGCACAGATACGCAGTATTTT. Amino acid sequence: CASSVTGQGPLSTDTQYF.

The chain carries TRBV3-1 (or the pseudogene TRBV3-2) and TRBJ1-6; D uncertain. V was shortened by 0 bases and J by 8 bases, with 14 bases between the two germline ends. The CDR3 runs 16 residues. CDR1 LGHDT and CDR2 YNNKEL come from the germline V gene (reference sequence). CDR3 DNA: TGTGCCAGCAGCCAAGATGCCGCAGGTTCCTATTCACCCCTCCACTTT. This gives the protein CASSQDAAGSYSPLHF.

This chain joins TRBV6-5 and TRBJ2-7; perhaps TRBD2 as D (5 bases). V dropped 2 bases and J dropped 7 bases, with 12 bases sitting between them. Germline V CDR1 and CDR2: MNHEY, SVGAGI. This CDR3 has 13 amino acids. In nucleotides, the CDR3 is TGTGCCAGCAGTTACCCGGGGTGGCGAGAGCAGTACTTC. It codes for CASSYPGWREQYF.

V is TRBV28 and J is TRBJ2-2, with 15 bases lining up with TRBD2. The CDR3 extends over 17 amino acids. The trim removed 6 bases at V and 1 base at J, leaving 3 bases unmatched. Per germline, CDR1 MDHEN and CDR2 SYDVKM. CDR3 region: CASSRGLAGGNTGELFF. The CDR3 nucleotides are TGTGCCAGCAGCCGGGGACTAGCGGGAGGGAACACCGGGGAGCTGTTTTTT. The full variable domain, rest sourced from reference TRBV28 and TRBJ2-2, is DVKVTQSSRYLVKRTGEKVFLECVQDMDHENMFWYRQDPGLGLRLIYFSYDVKMKEKGDIPEGYSVSREKKERFSLILESASTNQTSMYLCASSRGLAGGNTGELFFGEGSRLTVL.

This chain links TRBV18 with TRBJ2-5; TRBD2 matches 9 bases. V dropped 3 bases and J dropped 3; count of bases not matched to a gene: 2. There are 14 residues in the CDR3. Germline V gives CDR1 KGHSH, CDR2 LQKENI. CDR3 sequence: CASSPPSGEETQYF. The CDR3 DNA follows: TGTGCCAGCTCACCCCCTAGCGGGGAAGAGACCCAGTACTTC.

V and J are TRBV5-1 and TRBJ2-3; D may be TRBD2 (5 bases). CDR3 length equals 14 residues. Germline V gene sequence: CDR1 SGHRS, CDR2 YFSETQ. Trimming removed 4 bases from V and 6 bases from J, with 15 bases in between. CDR3 sequence reads: CASSQRTGPDTQYF. The CDR3 DNA reads as TGCGCCAGCAGCCAAAGGACTGGCCCGGATACGCAGTATTTT.

This sequence joins TRBV19 and TRBJ2-1, with 7 positions matching TRBD2. After removal of 3 bases from V and 10 bases from J, the junction contained 9 bases not matched to a gene. CDR3 length equals 14 residues. Looked up from germline, CDR1 is LNHDA and CDR2 is SQIVND (reference sequence). In DNA form, the CDR3 reads TGTGCCAGTAGTATGTCAGGCCCCGGGAGGGAGCAGTTCTTC. Translated, it gives CASSMSGPGREQFF.

The rearrangement joins TRBV7-9 to TRBJ1-2, with 8 bases matching TRBD1. The length of the CDR3 is 14 residues. Germline V gives CDR1 SEHNR, CDR2 FQNEAQ (reference sequence). V lost 2 bases and J lost 6; bases outside the gene matches: 5. This CDR3 is CASSLIDRGDGYTF. In DNA, the CDR3 is TGTGCCAGCAGCTTAATCGACAGGGGCGATGGCTACACCTTC. The full variable domain, completed using reference TRBV7-9 and TRBJ1-2, is DTGVSQNPRHKITKRGQNVTFRCDPISEHNRLYWYRQTLGQGPEFLTYFQNEAQLEKSRLLSDRFSAERPKGSFSTLEIQRTEQGDSAMYLCASSLIDRGDGYTFGSGTRLTVV.

The chain recombines TRBV7-3 with TRBJ2-1, with 8 bases lining up with TRBD1. The CDR3 totals 15 residues. Germline CDR1 SGHTA, CDR2 FQGTGA. Trimming cost V 5 bases and J 1 base; bases outside gene matches: 4. The CDR3 protein is CASSDDRGSYNEQFF. As DNA, the CDR3 is TGTGCCAGCAGCGATGACAGGGGTTCCTACAATGAGCAGTTCTTC.